This entry lists 23 T cell receptor beta chains sequenced from one sample in a study of T cell changes during pregnancy in multiple sclerosis. Sequencing was performed with immunoSEQ multiplex PCR; in TCRdb, only in-frame clones are kept and a portion is missing. This table holds about 80,000 clones, about 92% found once. Sequenced material: peripheral blood, taken before pregnancy. All receptors come from a female donor with multiple sclerosis, enrolled in a pregnancy study.

CDR3 loop: CASSPSGAPGYTF. The CDR3 DNA reads TGTGCCAGCTCCCCTTCAGGGGCCCCGGGCTACACCTTC. The chain couples TRBV6-1 to TRBJ1-2; D might be TRBD1 (6 bases). V lost 8 bases and J lost 8, with 18 bases in between. The CDR3 loop spans 13 amino acids. Germline-derived CDR1 and CDR2 are MNHNS and SASEGT.

The gene calls are TRBV5-1 and TRBJ1-1; TRBD1 aligns across 10 bases. Germline CDR1 reads SGHRS; CDR2 reads YFSETQ. The junction had 14 bases not matched to a gene; V was cut back by 4 bases and J by 5 bases. The CDR3 has 17 amino acids. CDR3 loop: CASSPTRTGGAGTEAFF. CDR3 DNA: TGCGCCAGCAGCCCAACCCGGACAGGGGGGGCGGGTACTGAAGCTTTCTTT.

CDR3 protein: CSVRDIEAFF. CDR3 nucleotides: TGCAGCGTCCGGGACATTGAAGCTTTCTTT. This chain links TRBV29-1 with TRBJ1-1; maybe TRBD1 (6 bases). The CDR3 has 10 residues. From germline, CDR1 is SQVTM and CDR2 ANQGSEA. The V end lost 6 bases, the J end lost 7 bases, and 9 bases lay between the germline ends.

This chain links TRBV19 with TRBJ2-2; D uncertain. CDR3 length: 14 residues. Germline V gene data show CDR1 as LNHDA and CDR2 as SQIVND (reference sequence). V lost 2 bases, J lost 5 bases, and 9 bases lay in between. CDR3 nucleotides: TGTGCCAGTAGTATATGGAGCGTGACCGGGGAGCTGTTTTTT. The encoded protein is CASSIWSVTGELFF. Together with reference TRBV19 and TRBJ2-2, the CDR3 gives the full variable domain: DGGITQSPKYLFRKEGQNVTLSCEQNLNHDAMYWYRQDPGQGLRLIYYSQIVNDFQKGDIAEGYSVSREKKESFPLTVTSAQKNPTAFYLCASSIWSVTGELFFGEGSRLTVL.

The gene calls are TRBV6-1 and TRBJ2-7, with a tentative D call TRBD1 (5 bases). CDR3 length: 13 residues. Germline-derived CDR1 and CDR2 are MNHNS and SASEGT. With 3 bases removed from V and 3 bases from J, the gap between germline ends came to 9 bases. The CDR3 region is CASSEGRVYEQYF. The CDR3 nucleotides are TGTGCCAGCAGTGAGGGCAGGGTCTACGAGCAGTACTTC.

Details on this clone: The junction does not match germline at one end; this may be a read error. The gene calls are TRBV19 and TRBJ2-1, with 8 nucleotides matching TRBD2. The CDR3 loop spans 14 amino acids. Germline CDR1 LNHDA, CDR2 SQIVND (reference sequence). CDR3 amino acids: CASSIVAGYNEQFF. In DNA, the CDR3 is TGTGCCAGCAGTATTGTAGCGGGATACAATGAGCAGTTCTTC.

J is TRBJ2-1 and V is TRBV7-2, with 8 bases identical to TRBD2. This CDR3 region has 17 residues. Germline-derived CDR1 and CDR2 are SGHTA and FQGNSA. V shed 0 bases, J shed 9 bases, and the junction held 13 bases outside the gene matches. The CDR3: CASSLARGSGNGVEQFF. For the CDR3, the DNA is TGTGCCAGCAGCTTAGCGCGTGGTAGCGGGAACGGTGTTGAGCAGTTCTTC.

The chain uses TRBV19 and TRBJ2-1; 7 bases are shared with TRBD2. After removal of 3 bases from V and 0 bases from J, the junction contained 2 bases not matched to a gene. The CDR3 consists of 15 residues. Germline V gene data show CDR1 as LNHDA and CDR2 as SQIVND (reference sequence). The CDR3 DNA sequence: TGTGCCAGTAGTATGACGGGAGGCTCCTACAATGAGCAGTTCTTC. Its translation: CASSMTGGSYNEQFF.

The chain employs TRBV12-5 and TRBJ2-7; D might be TRBD1 (6 bases). CDR1 is LGHNT and CDR2 is FRNRAP in the germline V gene. The ends were cut back, 9 bases at V and 1 base at J, with 10 bases in the middle. The CDR3 is made up of 12 amino acids. CDR3 protein: CARSDRSYEQYF. The CDR3 DNA is TGTGCTAGATCGGACAGATCCTACGAGCAGTACTTC.

The chain is built from TRBV20-1 and TRBJ2-4; the D is unclear. Germline assignment: CDR1 DFQATT and CDR2 SNEGSKA (reference sequence). The CDR3 has 11 residues. V gave up 3 bases and J gave up 6 bases, with 6 bases separating them. This chain's CDR3 is CSARRLNIQYF. The CDR3 bases are TGCAGTGCTAGGAGACTAAACATTCAGTACTTC.

The chain carries TRBV6-4 and TRBJ2-1; 9 bases agree with TRBD2. The junction had 7 bases not matched to a gene; V was cut back by 3 bases and J by 4 bases. This CDR3 region has 16 residues. Germline V lookup: CDR1 MRHNA, CDR2 SNTAGT. As DNA, the CDR3 is TGTGCCAGCAGTGAAGATAGCGGGAGTCCGTACAATGAGCAGTTCTTC. It specifies CASSEDSGSPYNEQFF.

This sequence joins TRBV6-1 and TRBJ2-1, with D perhaps matching TRBD2 (6 bases). The V and J ends lost 3 bases and 0 bases respectively, with 9 bases between them. CDR1 is MNHNS and CDR2 is SASEGT in the germline V gene. The length of the CDR3 is 15 residues. The CDR3 DNA sequence: TGTGCCAGCAGTGACGTAGCGGACTCCTACAATGAGCAGTTCTTC. It translates to CASSDVADSYNEQFF.

This clone was seen just once. The genes are TRBV6-1 and TRBJ2-7; D remains unclear. Deletions cut 6 bases from V and 6 bases from J, with 6 bases between. CDR3 length: 10 amino acids. Germline CDR1 is MNHNS and CDR2 is SASEGT. CDR3 coding DNA: TGTGCCAGCAGCTCCGGCGAGCAGTACTTC. This codes for CASSSGEQYF.

The V call is TRBV19, the J call TRBJ1-5; 9 bases line up with TRBD1. The V and J ends lost 6 bases and 2 bases, in that order; junction bases with no gene match: 2. Germline lookup yields CDR1 LNHDA and CDR2 SQIVND (reference sequence). The CDR3 contains 14 residues. The CDR3 sequence is CASRTGGGNQPQHF. The CDR3 nucleotides are TGTGCCAGTAGGACAGGGGGAGGCAATCAGCCCCAGCATTTT. Full variable domain (missing parts from reference TRBV19 and TRBJ1-5): DGGITQSPKYLFRKEGQNVTLSCEQNLNHDAMYWYRQDPGQGLRLIYYSQIVNDFQKGDIAEGYSVSREKKESFPLTVTSAQKNPTAFYLCASRTGGGNQPQHFGDGTRLSIL.

In this sample, this clone turned up a few times. The rearrangement joins TRBV5-6 to TRBJ1-2; D may be TRBD1 (5 bases). Germline values: CDR1 SGHDT, CDR2 YYEEEE. Trimming stripped 2 bases from V and 8 bases from J, with 13 bases between. The CDR3 runs to 13 residues. The CDR3 protein is CASSFGRDSGYTF. In DNA, the CDR3 is TGTGCCAGCAGCTTTGGGCGGGACTCAGGCTACACCTTC.

The V call is TRBV5-1, the J call TRBJ2-7; TRBD2 agrees at 10 bases. The CDR3 totals 16 residues. Trimming removed 4 bases from V and 0 bases from J; junction bases left unmatched: 7. Germline assignment: CDR1 SGHRS and CDR2 YFSETQ. The chain's CDR3 is CASSPGLAVPSYEQYF. The CDR3 DNA sequence: TGCGCCAGCAGCCCCGGACTAGCGGTACCCTCCTACGAGCAGTACTTC.

The chain links TRBV7-2 to TRBJ2-7; 8 nucleotides line up with TRBD2. The CDR3 totals 17 residues. V trimming: 3 bases; J trimming: 1 base; junction bases outside the gene matches: 11. Germline V gene sequence: CDR1 SGHTA, CDR2 FQGNSA. CDR3 DNA: TGTGCCAGCAGCTTCCTCCCGGGACTAGGGAGGTCCTACGAGCAGTACTTC. Its protein is CASSFLPGLGRSYEQYF. Based on the CDR3 plus reference TRBV7-2 and TRBJ2-7, the full variable domain is GAGVSQSPSNKVTEKGKDVELRCDPISGHTALYWYRQSLGQGLEFLIYFQGNSAPDKSGLPSDRFSAERTGGSVSTLTIQRTQQEDSAVYLCASSFLPGLGRSYEQYFGPGTRLTVT.

The chain has TRBV6-5 and TRBJ2-1, with 7 bases fitting TRBD2. Looked up from germline, CDR1 is MNHEY and CDR2 is SVGAGI. J lost 8 bases, V lost 8 bases, and 12 bases had no gene match. CDR3 length: 14 residues. In DNA form, the CDR3 reads TGTGCCAGCTCCCACGGGACTATTGGCGATGAGCAGTTCTTC. Translated, it gives CASSHGTIGDEQFF.

J is TRBJ1-5 and V is TRBV18; D remains ambiguous. Trimming shortened V by 6 bases and J by 2 bases, and 17 bases separated the two germline ends. This CDR3 is built from 16 residues. Germline CDR1 and CDR2: KGHSH and LQKENI. The CDR3: CASSRDEGTGNQPQHF. The DNA of the CDR3 is TGTGCCAGCTCGCGTGATGAGGGTACGGGCAATCAGCCCCAGCATTTT.

The chain recombines TRBV27 with TRBJ2-3; possibly TRBD2 for D (6 bases). Germline CDR1 MNHEY, CDR2 SMNVEV (reference sequence). The V gene lost 4 bases and the J gene lost 5 bases, with 16 bases spanning the gap. The length of the CDR3 is 15 residues. The CDR3 sequence is CASSSGGIRKDTQYF. CDR3 bases: TGTGCCAGCAGTTCAGGCGGGATTAGGAAAGATACGCAGTATTTT.

The chain uses TRBV2 and TRBJ2-7; perhaps TRBD1 as D (6 bases). Per germline, CDR1 SNHLY and CDR2 FYNNEI. This CDR3 spans 16 amino acids. Trimming shortened V by 3 bases and J by 7 bases, and 22 bases separated the two germline ends. This CDR3 reads CASSELTGQNQGEQYF. The CDR3 nucleotides read TGTGCCAGCAGTGAGTTGACCGGACAGAACCAGGGGGAGCAGTACTTC.

This clone was seen a handful of times. This chain joins TRBV7-8 and TRBJ1-5, with a possible D match to TRBD1 (5 bases). V was trimmed by 2 bases and J by 6 bases, leaving 11 bases between them. The CDR3 covers 14 residues. CDR1 and CDR2 (germline): SGHVS, FQNEAQ. In nucleotides, the CDR3 is TGTGCCAGCAGCTTACAGGGTATGGCTCAGCCCCAGCATTTT. It encodes CASSLQGMAQPQHF.

The chain uses TRBV5-1 and TRBJ2-1; tentative D call: TRBD2 (5 bases). The CDR3 sequence is 16 residues long. Trimming pared 0 bases from V and 6 bases from J, leaving 16 bases between. Germline values: CDR1 SGHRS, CDR2 YFSETQ. CDR3 coding DNA: TGCGCCAGCAGCTTGGCCTTTACGGCTAGCACCAATGAGCAGTTCTTC. As protein: CASSLAFTASTNEQFF.